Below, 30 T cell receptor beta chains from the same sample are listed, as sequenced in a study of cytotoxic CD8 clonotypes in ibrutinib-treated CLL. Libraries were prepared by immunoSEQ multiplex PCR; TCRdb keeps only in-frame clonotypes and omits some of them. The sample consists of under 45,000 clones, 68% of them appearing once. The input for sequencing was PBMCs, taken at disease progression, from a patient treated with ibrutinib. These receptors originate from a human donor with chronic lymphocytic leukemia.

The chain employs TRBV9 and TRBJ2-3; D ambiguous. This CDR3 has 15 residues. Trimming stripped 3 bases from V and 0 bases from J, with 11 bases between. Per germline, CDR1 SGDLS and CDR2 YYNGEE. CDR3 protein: CASSAHTESTDTQYF. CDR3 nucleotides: TGTGCCAGCAGCGCCCACACGGAGAGCACAGATACGCAGTATTTT.

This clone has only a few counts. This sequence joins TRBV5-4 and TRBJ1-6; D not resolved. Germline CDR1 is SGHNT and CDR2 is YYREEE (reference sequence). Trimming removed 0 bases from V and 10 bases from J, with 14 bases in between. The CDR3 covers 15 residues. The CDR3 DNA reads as TGTGCCAGCAGCTTGGTAATGGGTCCCGAATCACCCCTCCACTTT. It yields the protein CASSLVMGPESPLHF.

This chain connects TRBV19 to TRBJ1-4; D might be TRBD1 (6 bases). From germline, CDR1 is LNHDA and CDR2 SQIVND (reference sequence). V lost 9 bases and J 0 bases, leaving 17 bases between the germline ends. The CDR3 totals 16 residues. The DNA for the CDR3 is TGTGCCAGCCACAGGGAAAATAGTGCAACTAATGAAAAACTGTTTTTT. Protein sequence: CASHRENSATNEKLFF.

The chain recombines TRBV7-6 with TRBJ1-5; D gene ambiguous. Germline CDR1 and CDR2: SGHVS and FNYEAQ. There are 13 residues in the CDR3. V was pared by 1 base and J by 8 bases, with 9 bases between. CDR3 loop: CASSLGSLEPQHF. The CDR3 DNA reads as TGTGCCAGCAGCTTAGGATCATTGGAGCCCCAGCATTTT.

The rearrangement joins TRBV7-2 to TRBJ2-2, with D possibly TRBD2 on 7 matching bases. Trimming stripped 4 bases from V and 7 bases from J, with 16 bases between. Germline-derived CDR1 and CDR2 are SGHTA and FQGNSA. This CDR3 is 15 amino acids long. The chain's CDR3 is CASSWGLAVFGELFF. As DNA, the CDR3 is TGTGCCAGCAGCTGGGGGCTAGCGGTATTCGGGGAGCTGTTTTTT.

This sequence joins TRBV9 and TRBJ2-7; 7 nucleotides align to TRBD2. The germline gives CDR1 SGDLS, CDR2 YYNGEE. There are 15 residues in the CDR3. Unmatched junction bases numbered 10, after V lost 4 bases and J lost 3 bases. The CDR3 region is CASSSGGSGVYEQYF. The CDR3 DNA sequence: TGTGCCAGCAGCTCGGGGGGTAGCGGAGTCTACGAGCAGTACTTC.

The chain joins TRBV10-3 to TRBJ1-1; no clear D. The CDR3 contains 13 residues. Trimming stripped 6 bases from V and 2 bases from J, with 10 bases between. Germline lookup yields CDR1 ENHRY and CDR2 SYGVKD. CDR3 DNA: TGTGCCATCAGGGAGGGATTTAACACTGAAGCTTTCTTT. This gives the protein CAIREGFNTEAFF.

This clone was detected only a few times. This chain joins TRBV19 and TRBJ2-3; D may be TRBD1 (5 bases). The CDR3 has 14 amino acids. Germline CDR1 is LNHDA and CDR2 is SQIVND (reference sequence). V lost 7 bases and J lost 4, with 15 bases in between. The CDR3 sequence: CASKGRVTADTQYF. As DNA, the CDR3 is TGTGCCAGTAAGGGCAGGGTCACAGCAGATACGCAGTATTTT.

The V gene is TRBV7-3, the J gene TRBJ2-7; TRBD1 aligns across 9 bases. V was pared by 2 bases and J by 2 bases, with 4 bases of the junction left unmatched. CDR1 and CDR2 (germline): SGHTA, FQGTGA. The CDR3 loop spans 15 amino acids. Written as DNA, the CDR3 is TGTGCCAGCAGCTTACTAGGACAGGGGACCTACGAGCAGTACTTC. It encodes CASSLLGQGTYEQYF.

CDR3 sequence (DNA): TGTGCCTTCCGACTAGCGGGGACAGATACGCAGTATTTT. Amino acids: CAFRLAGTDTQYF. This chain connects TRBV30 to TRBJ2-3; 11 nucleotides agree with TRBD2. The CDR3 runs to 13 residues. CDR1 is GTSNPN and CDR2 is SVGIG in the germline V gene (reference sequence). V lost 7 bases to trimming and J lost 3 bases; unmatched junction nucleotides: 3.

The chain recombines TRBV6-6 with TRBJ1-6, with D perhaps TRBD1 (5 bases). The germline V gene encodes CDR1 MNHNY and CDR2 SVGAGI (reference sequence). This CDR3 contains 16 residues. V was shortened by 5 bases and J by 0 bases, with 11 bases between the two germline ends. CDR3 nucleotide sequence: TGTGCCAGCAGTCCTCAGGGAGGCTCCTATAATTCACCCCTCCACTTT. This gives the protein CASSPQGGSYNSPLHF.

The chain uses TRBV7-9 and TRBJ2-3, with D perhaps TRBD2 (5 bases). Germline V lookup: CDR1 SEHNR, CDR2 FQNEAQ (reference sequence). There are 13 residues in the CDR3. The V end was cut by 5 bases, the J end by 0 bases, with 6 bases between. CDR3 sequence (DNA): TGTGCCAGCAGCCGAGGGAGCACAGATACGCAGTATTTT. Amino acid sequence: CASSRGSTDTQYF.

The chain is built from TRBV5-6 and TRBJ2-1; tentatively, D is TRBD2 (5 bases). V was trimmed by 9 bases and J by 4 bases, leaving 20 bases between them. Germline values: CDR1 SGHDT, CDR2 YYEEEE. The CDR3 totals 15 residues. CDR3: CATNPGGPGYNEQFF. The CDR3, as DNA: TGTGCCACCAACCCCGGCGGGCCGGGATACAATGAGCAGTTCTTC. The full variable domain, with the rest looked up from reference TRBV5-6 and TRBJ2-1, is DAGVTQSPTHLIKTRGQQVTLRCSPKSGHDTVSWYQQALGQGPQFIFQYYEEEERQRGNFPDRFSGHQFPNYSSELNVNALLLGDSALYLCATNPGGPGYNEQFFGPGTRLTVL.

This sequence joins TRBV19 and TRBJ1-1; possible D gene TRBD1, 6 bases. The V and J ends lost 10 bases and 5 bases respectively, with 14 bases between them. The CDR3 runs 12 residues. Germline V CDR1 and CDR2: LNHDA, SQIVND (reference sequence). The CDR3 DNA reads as TGTGCCATTACAGGGCCCGCTACTGAAGCTTTCTTT. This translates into CAITGPATEAFF.

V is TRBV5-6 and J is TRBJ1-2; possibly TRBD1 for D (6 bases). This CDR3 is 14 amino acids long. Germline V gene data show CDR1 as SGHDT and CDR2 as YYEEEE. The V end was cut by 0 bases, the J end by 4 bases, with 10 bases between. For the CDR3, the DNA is TGTGCCAGCAGCTTGGGAGACAGGACCTATGGCTACACCTTC. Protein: CASSLGDRTYGYTF.

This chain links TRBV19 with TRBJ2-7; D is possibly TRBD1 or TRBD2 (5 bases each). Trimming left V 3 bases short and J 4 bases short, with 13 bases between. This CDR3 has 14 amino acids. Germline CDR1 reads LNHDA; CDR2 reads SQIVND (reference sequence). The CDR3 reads CASSILGPNYEQYF. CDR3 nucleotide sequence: TGTGCCAGTAGTATCCTGGGACCAAATTACGAGCAGTACTTC.

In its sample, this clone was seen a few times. Written as DNA, the CDR3 is TGTGCCAGTAGTCTACTCGGGGCAAACTATGGCTACACCTTC. The encoded protein is CASSLLGANYGYTF. The chain couples TRBV19 to TRBJ1-2, with D tentatively TRBD1 (5 bases). The CDR3 extends over 14 amino acids. Deletions cut 5 bases from V and 2 bases from J, with 12 bases between. Per the germline V gene, CDR1 is LNHDA and CDR2 is SQIVND (reference sequence).

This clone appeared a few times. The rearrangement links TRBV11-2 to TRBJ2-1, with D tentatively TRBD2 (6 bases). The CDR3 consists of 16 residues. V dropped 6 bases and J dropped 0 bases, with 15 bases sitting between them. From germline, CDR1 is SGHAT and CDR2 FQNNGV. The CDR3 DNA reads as TGTGCCAGCAGGGCAGGGAGGATGAGCTCCTACAATGAGCAGTTCTTC. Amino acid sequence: CASRAGRMSSYNEQFF.

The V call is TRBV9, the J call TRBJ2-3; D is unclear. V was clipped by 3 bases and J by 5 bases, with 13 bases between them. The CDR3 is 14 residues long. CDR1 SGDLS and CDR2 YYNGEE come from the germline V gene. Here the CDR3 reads CASSAQLQKDTQYF. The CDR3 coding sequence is TGTGCCAGCAGCGCACAGCTCCAGAAAGATACGCAGTATTTT.

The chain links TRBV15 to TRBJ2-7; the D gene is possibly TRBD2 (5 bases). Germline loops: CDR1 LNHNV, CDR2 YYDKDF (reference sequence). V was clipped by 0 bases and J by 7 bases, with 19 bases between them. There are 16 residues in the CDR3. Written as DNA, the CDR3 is TGTGCCACCAGCAGAGATCGAGGGAGCCGCCGATGGGAGCAGTACTTC. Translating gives CATSRDRGSRRWEQYF.

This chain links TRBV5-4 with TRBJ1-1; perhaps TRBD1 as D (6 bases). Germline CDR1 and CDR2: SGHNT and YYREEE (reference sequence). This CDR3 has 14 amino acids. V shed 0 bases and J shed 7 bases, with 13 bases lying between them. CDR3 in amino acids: CASSLAPDRLEAFF. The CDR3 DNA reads TGTGCCAGCAGCTTGGCCCCGGACAGACTTGAAGCTTTCTTT.

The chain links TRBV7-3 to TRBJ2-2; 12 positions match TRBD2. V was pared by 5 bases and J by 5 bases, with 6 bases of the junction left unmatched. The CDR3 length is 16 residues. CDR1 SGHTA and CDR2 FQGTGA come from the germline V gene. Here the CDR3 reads CASSPLTSGSTGELFF. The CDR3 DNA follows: TGTGCCAGCAGCCCGTTGACTAGCGGGAGTACCGGGGAGCTGTTTTTT.

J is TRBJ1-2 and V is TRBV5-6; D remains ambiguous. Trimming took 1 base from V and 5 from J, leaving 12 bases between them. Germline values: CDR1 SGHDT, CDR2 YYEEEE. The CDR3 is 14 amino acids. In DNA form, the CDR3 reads TGTGCCAGCAGCTTGTGGGAGGGCCCTTATGGCTACACCTTC. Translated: CASSLWEGPYGYTF.

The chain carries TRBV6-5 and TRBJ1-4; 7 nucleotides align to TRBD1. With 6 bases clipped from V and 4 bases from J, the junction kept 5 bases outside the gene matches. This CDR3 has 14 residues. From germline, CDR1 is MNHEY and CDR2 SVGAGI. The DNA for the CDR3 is TGTGCCAGCAGCAAGGGACAGTATAATGAAAAACTGTTTTTT. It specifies CASSKGQYNEKLFF.

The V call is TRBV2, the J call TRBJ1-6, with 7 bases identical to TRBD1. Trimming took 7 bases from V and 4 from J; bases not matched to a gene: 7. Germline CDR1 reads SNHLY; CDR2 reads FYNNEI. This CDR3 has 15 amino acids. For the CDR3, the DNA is TGTGCCAGCAAGGCGGACAGGAATTATAATTCACCCCTCCACTTT. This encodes CASKADRNYNSPLHF.

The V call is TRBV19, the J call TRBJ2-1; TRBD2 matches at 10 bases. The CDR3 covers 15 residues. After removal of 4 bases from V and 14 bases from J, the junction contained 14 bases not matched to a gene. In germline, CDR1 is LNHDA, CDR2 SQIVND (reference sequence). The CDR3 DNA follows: TGTGCCAGTAGTACTTGGGGACTATCCGGACTAGCGGAGTTCTTC. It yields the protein CASSTWGLSGLAEFF.

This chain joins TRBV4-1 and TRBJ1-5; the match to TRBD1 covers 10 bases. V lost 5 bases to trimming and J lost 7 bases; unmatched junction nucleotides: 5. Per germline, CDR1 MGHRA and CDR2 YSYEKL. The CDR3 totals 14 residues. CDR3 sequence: CASSFGQGGQPQHF. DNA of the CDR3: TGCGCCAGCAGCTTCGGACAGGGGGGCCAGCCCCAGCATTTT.

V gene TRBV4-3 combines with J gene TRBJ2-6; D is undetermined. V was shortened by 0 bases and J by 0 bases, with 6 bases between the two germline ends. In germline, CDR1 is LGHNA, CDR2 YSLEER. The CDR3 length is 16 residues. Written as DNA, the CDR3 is TGCGCCAGCAGCCAAGAATGGGTCTCTGGGGCCAACGTCCTGACTTTC. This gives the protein CASSQEWVSGANVLTF.

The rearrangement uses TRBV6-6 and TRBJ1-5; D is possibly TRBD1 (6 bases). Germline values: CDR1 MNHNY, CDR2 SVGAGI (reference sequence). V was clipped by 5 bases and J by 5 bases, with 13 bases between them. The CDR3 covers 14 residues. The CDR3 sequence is CASSPLAGDQPQHF. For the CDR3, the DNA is TGTGCCAGCAGTCCCCTGGCAGGGGATCAGCCCCAGCATTTT.

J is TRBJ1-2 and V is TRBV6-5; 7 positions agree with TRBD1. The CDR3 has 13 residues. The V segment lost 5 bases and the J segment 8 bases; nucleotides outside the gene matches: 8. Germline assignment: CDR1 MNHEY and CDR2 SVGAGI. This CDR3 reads CASSTGAARGYTF. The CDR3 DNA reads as TGTGCCAGCAGTACAGGGGCTGCGCGGGGCTACACCTTC.